The 10 T cell receptor beta chains given below trace back to one sample, sequenced in a study of beta chain features in type 1 diabetes. Study findings and constraints: For Type 1 diabetes patients, all four CD4+ subsets carried TCRB CDR3s that were moderately but significantly shorter.

Expressed TCRB transcripts were sequenced after all isolated RNA was converted to cDNA. TCRdb keeps only in-frame clones here, not all; method: immunoSEQ multiplex PCR. The table includes about 640,000 clones, around 12% detected once. These receptors lack a known antigen. Sequenced sample: naive CD4+ T cells from blood. The receptor source for this set is a man aged 25-45 years with type 1 diabetes.

This clone turned up a few times. The same CDR3 arises from other DNA sequences in this sample as well. This sequence joins TRBV2 and TRBJ1-1; D is uncertain. CDR3 length: 13 amino acids. Germline values: CDR1 SNHLY, CDR2 FYNNEI. Trimming stripped 3 bases from V and 0 bases from J, with 5 bases between. The CDR3 DNA reads as TGTGCCAGCAGTGAGTTGATGAACACTGAAGCTTTCTTT. This sequence encodes CASSELMNTEAFF.

The chain carries TRBV7-8 and TRBJ1-2, with D possibly being TRBD1 (5 bases). Looked up from germline, CDR1 is SGHVS and CDR2 is FQNEAQ. The V gene lost 1 base and the J gene lost 4 bases, with 7 bases spanning the gap. This CDR3 region has 13 residues. DNA for the CDR3: TGTGCCAGCAGCTTAGGACAGACCTATGGCTACACCTTC. Amino acids: CASSLGQTYGYTF.

The chain has TRBV4-2 and TRBJ2-5; 7 nucleotides align to TRBD1. The junction had 13 bases not matched to a gene; V was cut back by 5 bases and J by 7 bases. From germline, CDR1 is LGHNA and CDR2 YNFKEQ. The CDR3 length is 15 residues. The chain's CDR3 is CASSEGTDRMGTQYF. The CDR3 DNA sequence: TGTGCCAGCAGCGAGGGGACAGACCGGATGGGGACCCAGTACTTC.

This clone was detected a few times. The J gene is TRBJ1-1, the V gene TRBV18; D is perhaps TRBD1 (6 bases). This CDR3 region has 14 residues. CDR1 is KGHSH, CDR2 LQKENI, per germline. Trimming removed 4 bases at V and 1 base at J, with 10 bases between. The DNA of the CDR3 is TGTGCCAGCTCACGACAGGAGAGGAACACTGAAGCTTTCTTT. Protein: CASSRQERNTEAFF.

Only a few counts were recorded for this clone. The J gene is TRBJ1-2, the V gene TRBV25-1; 8 bases fit TRBD1. The CDR3 is 14 amino acids. V dropped 2 bases and J dropped 1; count of bases not matched to a gene: 0. CDR1 is MGHDK and CDR2 is SYGVNS in the germline V gene. CDR3: CASSEDRGNYGYTF. CDR3 coding DNA: TGTGCCAGCAGTGAAGACAGGGGTAACTATGGCTACACCTTC.

In this sample, this clone turned up a few times. The chain links TRBV11-2 to TRBJ1-1, with D possibly matching TRBD1 (5 bases). Germline lookup yields CDR1 SGHAT and CDR2 FQNNGV. The germline V and J ends were trimmed by 5 bases and 5 bases, with 21 bases remaining between them. This CDR3 contains 16 residues. CDR3 in DNA: TGTGCCAGCAGCCCCCGGGTGGGGGGGACGATGACTGAAGCTTTCTTT. It encodes CASSPRVGGTMTEAFF.

In this sample, this clone turned up a few times. This chain links TRBV27 with TRBJ2-7; a possible D gene is TRBD1 (7 bases). The CDR3 loop spans 13 amino acids. Germline assignment: CDR1 MNHEY and CDR2 SMNVEV (reference sequence). Trimming cost V 6 bases and J 9 bases, with 18 bases left between them. The DNA of the CDR3 is TGTGCCAGCAGCGGCGGGACAGTTCTACGGCAGTACTTC. Protein product: CASSGGTVLRQYF.

Worth noting for this clone: The same CDR3 arises from other DNA sequences in this sample as well. CDR3 coding DNA: TGTGCCAGCTCCTCGACCGGGGGGGACACAGATACGCAGTATTTT. Residues: CASSSTGGDTDTQYF. The V call is TRBV18, the J call TRBJ2-3, with 8 bases matching TRBD2. Germline assignment: CDR1 KGHSH and CDR2 LQKENI. CDR3 size: 15 residues. The V gene end was trimmed by 6 bases and the J gene end by 2 bases; junction bases not matched to a gene: 7. Full variable domain (rest looked up from reference TRBV18 and TRBJ2-3): NAGVMQNPRHLVRRRGQEARLRCSPMKGHSHVYWYRQLPEEGLKFMVYLQKENIIDESGMPKERFSAEFPKEGPSILRIQQVVRGDSAAYFCASSSTGGDTDTQYFGPGTRLTVL.

This clone was counted only a few times. The chain is built from TRBV7-2 and TRBJ2-1; D unclear. Trimming shortened V by 1 base and J by 10 bases, and 5 bases separated the two germline ends. The CDR3 length is 11 residues. The germline gives CDR1 SGHTA, CDR2 FQGNSA. In DNA form, the CDR3 reads TGTGCCAGCAGCTTAGTACGGGAGCAGTTCTTC. It codes for CASSLVREQFF.

The chain uses TRBV10-3 and TRBJ1-6; D unresolved. In germline, CDR1 is ENHRY, CDR2 SYGVKD. The CDR3 spans 14 residues. Between the trimmed V and J ends, which lost 0 bases and 10 bases, there was a span of 10 bases. Here the CDR3 reads CAISESTARSPLHF. The DNA of the CDR3 is TGTGCCATCAGTGAGTCCACCGCTCGGTCACCCCTCCACTTT.